This TCR beta chain derives from a study of blood T cell repertoires in COVID-19. The repertoire was sequenced with immunoSEQ multiplex PCR; TCRdb's copy has only in-frame clones and lacks some. The data show 130,000 to 150,000 clones, 88% seen once. The germline CDR1 and CDR2 sequences are LGHDT and YNNKEL (reference sequence). CDR3 length: 13 amino acids. Deletions cut 1 base from V and 10 bases from J, with 13 bases between. The sequence came from a man aged 50 or older with active or convalescent COVID-19. The sequencing input was peripheral blood. The rearrangement links TRBV3-1 (or the pseudogene TRBV3-2) to TRBJ1-1; tentatively, D is TRBD1 (5 bases). Here the CDR3 DNA reads TGTGCCAGCAGCCAAGGGGAATGGGGCCGAGCTTTCTTT. As protein: CASSQGEWGRAFF.